A single TCR beta chain is shown here with its context. Its specificity is unknown. This entry is derived from a study of cytomegalovirus exposure and HLA in healthy donors. With 60 Vbeta and 13 Jbeta primers, the PCR was carried out. The method was immunoSEQ multiplex PCR; TCRdb's version includes in-frame clones alone and lacks a portion of them. This sample's table reports about 160,000 clones. CDR1 is MGHRA and CDR2 is YSYEKL in the germline V gene. V gave up 3 bases and J gave up 0 bases; unmatched junction bases: 10. The CDR3 extends over 17 amino acids. Notes on the study in general: Immune exposure was documented only through CMV serostatus. A list of approximately 160 TCR beta chains associated with cytomegalovirus was given.

V and J are TRBV4-1 and TRBJ1-2; 7 nucleotides match TRBD1. Sequences were obtained from PBMCs. The sequence came from a woman aged 60-70 years in good health and CMV-seronegative. CDR3 nucleotide sequence: TGCGCCAGCAGCCAGTATACCGACGACAGGGCTAACTATGGCTACACCTTC. This translates into CASSQYTDDRANYGYTF.